The present TCR beta chain was sequenced within a study of blood T cells in healthy people across ages. Together with a sample-barcoded 5' primer, a J-beta primer mix was included in a second PCR lasting roughly 6 to 12 cycles. The yield of each sample was at least 2.5 million CDR3-containing paired-end reads. MiXCR was run by TCRdb on the 5' RACE reads, yielding one entry per CDR3 protein. The sample contains 1.4 million or so distinct CDR3 sequences, about 45% of which appear only once. Looked up from germline, CDR1 is SGHVS and CDR2 is FNYEAQ. Unmatched junction bases numbered 5, after V lost 6 bases and J lost 1 base. The CDR3 contains 15 residues.

The sequence derives from a woman aged 18-29 years in good health. Sample: blood. The chain carries TRBV7-6 and TRBJ1-1; TRBD1 matches at 10 bases. In DNA, the CDR3 is TGTGCCAGCAGTCCTCGGGACAGGGGGAACACTGAAGCTTTCTTT. It codes for CASSPRDRGNTEAFF. Variable domain in full (rest from reference TRBV7-6 and TRBJ1-1): GAGVSQSPRYKVTKRGQDVALRCDPISGHVSLYWYRQALGQGPEFLTYFNYEAQQDKSGLPNDRFSAERPEGSISTLTIQRTEQRDSAMYRCASSPRDRGNTEAFFGQGTRLTVV.